This section outlines one T cell receptor beta chain sequence together with its context. Its antigen is not identified. Positive CCR7 selection of CD45RO-negative cells yielded the naive CD8 cells, and terminally differentiated effector memory CD45RA+ cells were excluded. Donors, without exception, were Caucasian adults residing in Nashville, Tennessee. The record originates from a study of shared clonotypes between healthy human individuals. About the research overall: A couple of female and three male donors aged 18 to 49 were enrolled. CD4 naive and memory got three plates each, CD8 naive two, CD8 memory one. Study-level results: Naive CD4 clonotypes overlapped across a handful of donors at about 5%.

V shed 2 bases and J shed 5 bases, with 7 bases lying between them. The V gene's germline CDR1 is SGHDT and CDR2 YYEEEE. The length of the CDR3 is 13 residues. Some clones are missing from TCRdb's copy, which holds only in-frame ones; the method was immunoSEQ multiplex PCR. This table has about 2 million clones, 85% to 95% appearing once. The source is a man aged 18 to 35 in good health. The chain joins TRBV5-6 to TRBJ2-2; the D is unclear. Sequencing was performed on naive CD8+ T cells sorted from blood. Here the CDR3 reads CASSFTVTGELFF. The CDR3 DNA reads TGTGCCAGCAGCTTCACGGTGACCGGGGAGCTGTTTTTT.